This T cell receptor beta chain was sequenced for a study of blood T cell repertoires in COVID-19. For the study at large: The study drew acute and convalescent COVID-19 samples from the United States, Italy and Spain. The analysed material was cDNA or gDNA that came from T cells, B-cell-depleted T cells, or PBMCs.

The CDR3 length is 13 residues. Per the germline V gene, CDR1 is SNHLY and CDR2 is FYNNEI. V dropped 6 bases and J dropped 9; count of bases not matched to a gene: 5. Some clones are missing from TCRdb's copy, which holds only in-frame ones; the method was immunoSEQ multiplex PCR. Of a few hundred thousand clones in the sample, more than 70% were seen once. Participants were placed into cohorts based on the clinical history they reported. The chain links TRBV2 to TRBJ1-6, with 7 bases identical to TRBD1. Sequenced: PBMCs or T cells enriched from blood (not recorded which). The TCR sequence derives from a man younger than 40 who had recovered from COVID-19. CDR3 DNA: TGTGCCAGCAGACTGACAGGGACTTCACCCCTCCACTTT. This gives the protein CASRLTGTSPLHF.